The next 9 T cell receptor beta chains were all read from a single sample in a study of T cells in Graves' hyperthyroidism and ophthalmopathy. RNA transcripts were the template for amplifying TCR beta CDR3 regions. RT-PCR in the first round (using the HTBI primer set) targeted the TCR CDR3. Using its own MiXCR run on the multiplex PCR reads, TCRdb lists one record per CDR3 protein. This sample has about 420,000 distinct CDR3 sequences, with around 13% found just once. The sample was blood. These receptors were taken from a young woman with Graves' hyperthyroidism.

This clonotype was recorded many times. V and J are TRBV7-3 and TRBJ2-7; D is perhaps TRBD1 (8 bases). V gave up 5 bases and J gave up 1 base, with 12 bases separating them. Per the germline V gene, CDR1 is SGHTA and CDR2 is FQGTGA. The CDR3 spans 14 residues. This chain's CDR3 is CASSQQGGSYEQYF. CDR3 DNA: TGTGCCAGCAGCCAACAGGGGGGGTCCTACGAGCAGTACTTC.

The sample holds a few counts of this clonotype. The V call is TRBV6-5, the J call TRBJ1-1, with TRBD1 matching 11 bases. Germline CDR1 and CDR2: MNHEY and SVGAGI. CDR3 size: 15 residues. With 2 bases clipped from V and 11 bases from J, the junction kept 10 bases outside the gene matches. The CDR3 loop is CASSYDPGTGGNAFF. The CDR3 DNA reads as TGTGCCAGCAGTTACGATCCCGGGACAGGGGGAAACGCTTTCTTT.

The table lists this clonotype with a few counts. J is TRBJ2-3 and V is TRBV7-6, with 7 bases lining up with TRBD2. The CDR3 length is 16 residues. CDR1 and CDR2 (germline): SGHVS, FNYEAQ. Unmatched junction bases numbered 11, after V lost 3 bases and J lost 5 bases. The CDR3 region is CASSLVAGSTIDTQYF. The CDR3 DNA is TGTGCCAGCAGCTTGGTAGCGGGCAGTACTATAGATACGCAGTATTTT.

In its sample, this clonotype was seen a few times. The chain has TRBV18 and TRBJ1-6; 10 positions match TRBD1. CDR1 KGHSH and CDR2 LQKENI come from the germline V gene. The CDR3 totals 16 residues. V shed 3 bases and J 10 bases; nucleotides not matched to a gene: 9. The CDR3 loop reads CASSPRTGGSESPLHF. CDR3 nucleotide sequence: TGTGCCAGCTCACCTCGGACAGGGGGATCGGAATCACCCCTCCACTTT.

Ten or more counts support this clonotype. The J gene is TRBJ2-3, the V gene TRBV6-1, with 7 bases matching TRBD2. CDR1 MNHNS and CDR2 SASEGT come from the germline V gene. The junction had 10 bases not matched to a gene; V was cut back by 9 bases and J by 4 bases. This CDR3 comprises 14 residues. The CDR3 DNA reads as TGTGCCAGTACGAGGGCGGGAGAGTCAGATACGCAGTATTTT. It translates to CASTRAGESDTQYF.

This chain links TRBV3-1 with TRBJ2-2; possible D gene TRBD1, 5 bases. Germline V gene sequence: CDR1 LGHDT, CDR2 YNNKEL (reference sequence). Trimming shortened V by 4 bases and J by 1 base, and 7 bases separated the two germline ends. The length of the CDR3 is 14 residues. The CDR3 nucleotides are TGTGCCAGCAGCCTGCAGGGGAACACCGGGGAGCTGTTTTTT. This codes for CASSLQGNTGELFF.

This clonotype was found many times. This chain joins TRBV12-3 or TRBV12-4 and TRBJ1-5; D not resolved. The CDR3 has 12 residues. V was trimmed by 3 bases and J by 6 bases, leaving 6 bases between them. The DNA of the CDR3 is TGTGCCAGCAGTTTCCCCGGTCAGCCCCAGCATTTT. It yields the protein CASSFPGQPQHF.

The chain combines TRBV10-3 with TRBJ1-1, with 7 bases identical to TRBD1. Germline CDR1 is ENHRY and CDR2 is SYGVKD. The junction had 5 bases not matched to a gene; V was cut back by 4 bases and J by 3 bases. The CDR3 is 14 amino acids. DNA for the CDR3: TGTGCCATCAGTGCGCAGGGGGGGGACACTGAAGCTTTCTTT. Translating gives CAISAQGGDTEAFF.

This clonotype was counted at least ten times. The rearrangement links TRBV12-3 or TRBV12-4 to TRBJ2-1, with 9 bases lining up with TRBD1. V dropped 6 bases and J dropped 4; count of bases not matched to a gene: 10. CDR3 length: 16 amino acids. The chain's CDR3 is CASSHPPGQGYNEQFF. In DNA, the CDR3 is TGTGCCAGCAGCCACCCCCCGGGACAGGGTTACAATGAGCAGTTCTTC.